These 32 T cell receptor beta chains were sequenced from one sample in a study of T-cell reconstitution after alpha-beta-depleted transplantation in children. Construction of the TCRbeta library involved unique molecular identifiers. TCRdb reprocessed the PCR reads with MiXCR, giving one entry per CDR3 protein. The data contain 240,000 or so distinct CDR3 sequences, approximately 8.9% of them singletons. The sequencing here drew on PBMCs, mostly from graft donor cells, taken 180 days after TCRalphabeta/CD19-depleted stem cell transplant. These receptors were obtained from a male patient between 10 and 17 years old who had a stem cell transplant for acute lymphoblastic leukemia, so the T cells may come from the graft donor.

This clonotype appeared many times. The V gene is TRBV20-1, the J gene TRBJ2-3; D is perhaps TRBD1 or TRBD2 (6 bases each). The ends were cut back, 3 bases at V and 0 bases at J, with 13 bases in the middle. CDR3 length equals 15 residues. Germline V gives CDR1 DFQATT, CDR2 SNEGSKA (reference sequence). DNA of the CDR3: TGCAGTGCTAGGAAGGGGGGCAGGAGCACAGATACGCAGTATTTT. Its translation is CSARKGGRSTDTQYF.

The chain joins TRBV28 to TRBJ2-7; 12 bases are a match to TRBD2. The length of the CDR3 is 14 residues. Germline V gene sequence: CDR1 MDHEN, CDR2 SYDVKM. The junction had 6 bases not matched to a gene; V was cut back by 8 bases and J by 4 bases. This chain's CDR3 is CASQLTSGRYEQYF. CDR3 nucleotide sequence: TGTGCCAGCCAGCTGACTAGCGGGAGATACGAGCAGTACTTC.

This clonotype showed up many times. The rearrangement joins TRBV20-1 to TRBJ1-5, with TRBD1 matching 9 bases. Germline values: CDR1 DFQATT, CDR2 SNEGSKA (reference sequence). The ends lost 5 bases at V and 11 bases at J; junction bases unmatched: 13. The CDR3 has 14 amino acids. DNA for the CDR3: TGCAGTGCTCCAGACAGGGGGGGTGTGAAGGCCCAGCATTTT. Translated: CSAPDRGGVKAQHF.

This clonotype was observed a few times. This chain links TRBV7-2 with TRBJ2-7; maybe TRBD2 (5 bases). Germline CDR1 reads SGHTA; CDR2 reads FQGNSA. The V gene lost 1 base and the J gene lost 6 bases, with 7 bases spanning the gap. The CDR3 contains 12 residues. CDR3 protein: CASSLGEREQYF. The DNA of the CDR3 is TGTGCCAGCAGCTTAGGGGAGCGCGAGCAGTACTTC.

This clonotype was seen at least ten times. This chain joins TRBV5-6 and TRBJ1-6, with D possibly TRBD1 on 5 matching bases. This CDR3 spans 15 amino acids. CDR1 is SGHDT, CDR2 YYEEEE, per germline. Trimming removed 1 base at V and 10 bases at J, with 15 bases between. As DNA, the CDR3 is TGTGCCAGCAGCTTGAGGTCAGGGACCGGGTCACCCCTCCACTTT. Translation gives CASSLRSGTGSPLHF.

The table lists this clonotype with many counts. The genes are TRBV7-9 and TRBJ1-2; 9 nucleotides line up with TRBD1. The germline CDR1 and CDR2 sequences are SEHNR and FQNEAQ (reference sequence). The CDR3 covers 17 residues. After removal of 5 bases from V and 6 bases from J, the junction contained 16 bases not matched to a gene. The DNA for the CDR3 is TGTGCCAGCAGCACATGGTCTACAGGGGGCGCAGGGGATGGCTACACCTTC. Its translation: CASSTWSTGGAGDGYTF.

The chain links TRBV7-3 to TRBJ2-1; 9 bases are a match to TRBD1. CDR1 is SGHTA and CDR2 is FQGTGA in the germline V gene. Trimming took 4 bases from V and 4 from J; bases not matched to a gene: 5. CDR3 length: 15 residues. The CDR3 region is CASSSTGGAYNEQFF. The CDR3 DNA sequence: TGTGCCAGCAGCTCCACAGGGGGCGCATACAATGAGCAGTTCTTC.

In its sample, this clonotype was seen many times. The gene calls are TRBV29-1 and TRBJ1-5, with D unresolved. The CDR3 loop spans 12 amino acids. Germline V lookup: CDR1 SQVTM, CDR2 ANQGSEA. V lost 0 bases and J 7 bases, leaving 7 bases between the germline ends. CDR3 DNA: TGCAGCGTTGAAGAAGGTAGGCAGCCCCAGCATTTT. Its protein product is CSVEEGRQPQHF.

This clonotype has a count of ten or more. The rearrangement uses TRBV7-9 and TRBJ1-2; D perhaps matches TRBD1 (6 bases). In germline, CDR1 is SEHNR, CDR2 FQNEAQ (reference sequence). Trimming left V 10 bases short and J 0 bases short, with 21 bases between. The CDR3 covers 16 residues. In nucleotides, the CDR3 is TGTGCCATCCCCCCGCGGGGGGCCCTGGCTAACTATGGCTACACCTTC. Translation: CAIPPRGALANYGYTF. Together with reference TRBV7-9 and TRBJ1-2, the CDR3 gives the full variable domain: DTGVSQNPRHKITKRGQNVTFRCDPISEHNRLYWYRQTLGQGPEFLTYFQNEAQLEKSRLLSDRFSAERPKGSFSTLEIQRTEQGDSAMYLCAIPPRGALANYGYTFGSGTRLTVV.

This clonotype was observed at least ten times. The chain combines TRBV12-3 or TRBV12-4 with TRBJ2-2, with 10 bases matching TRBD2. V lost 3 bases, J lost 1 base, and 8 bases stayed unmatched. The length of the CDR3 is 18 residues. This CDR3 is CASSFLSGRAQNTGELFF. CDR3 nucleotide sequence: TGTGCCAGCAGTTTTTTAAGCGGGAGGGCCCAGAACACCGGGGAGCTGTTTTTT.

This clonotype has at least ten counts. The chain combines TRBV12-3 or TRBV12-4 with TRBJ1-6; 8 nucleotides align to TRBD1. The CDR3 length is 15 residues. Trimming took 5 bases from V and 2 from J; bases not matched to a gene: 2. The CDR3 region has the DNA TGTGCCAGCAGTCCGGACAGGGCCTATAATTCACCCCTCCACTTT. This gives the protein CASSPDRAYNSPLHF.

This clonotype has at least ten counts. In DNA form, the CDR3 reads TGTGCCATCAGTGAGAACAGGGGGACCTACGAGCAGTACTTC. Residues: CAISENRGTYEQYF. The chain links TRBV10-3 to TRBJ2-7; 8 bases line up with TRBD1. Germline V lookup: CDR1 ENHRY, CDR2 SYGVKD. J lost 2 bases, V lost 2 bases, and 2 bases had no gene match. This CDR3 is 14 amino acids long.

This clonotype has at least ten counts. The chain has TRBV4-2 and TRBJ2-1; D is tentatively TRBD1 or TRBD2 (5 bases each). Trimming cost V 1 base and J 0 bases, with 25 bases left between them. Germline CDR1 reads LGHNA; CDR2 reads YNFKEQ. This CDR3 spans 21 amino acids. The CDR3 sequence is CASSQAPILKPGRLSYNEQFF. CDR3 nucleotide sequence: TGTGCCAGCAGCCAAGCACCTATATTAAAACCGGGACGCCTCTCCTACAATGAGCAGTTCTTC.

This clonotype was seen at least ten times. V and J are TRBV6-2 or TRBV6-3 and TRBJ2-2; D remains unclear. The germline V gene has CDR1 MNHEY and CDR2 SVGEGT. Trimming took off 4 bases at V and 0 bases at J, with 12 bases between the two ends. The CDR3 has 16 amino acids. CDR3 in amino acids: CASSLPGVANTGELFF. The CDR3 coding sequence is TGTGCCAGCAGTTTGCCTGGAGTAGCGAACACCGGGGAGCTGTTTTTT.

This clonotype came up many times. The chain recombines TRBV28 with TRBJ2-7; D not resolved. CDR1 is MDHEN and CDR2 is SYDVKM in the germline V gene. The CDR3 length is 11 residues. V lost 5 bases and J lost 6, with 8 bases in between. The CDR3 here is CASSPEFEQYF. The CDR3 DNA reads TGTGCCAGCAGTCCCGAATTCGAGCAGTACTTC.

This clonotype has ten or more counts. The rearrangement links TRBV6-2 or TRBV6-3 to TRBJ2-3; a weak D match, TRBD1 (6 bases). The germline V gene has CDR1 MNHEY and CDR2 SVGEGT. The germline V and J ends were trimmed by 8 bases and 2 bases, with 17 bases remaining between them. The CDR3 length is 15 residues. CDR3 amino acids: CASGPDRIFTDTQYF. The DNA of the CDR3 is TGTGCCAGCGGCCCCGACAGGATTTTCACAGATACGCAGTATTTT.

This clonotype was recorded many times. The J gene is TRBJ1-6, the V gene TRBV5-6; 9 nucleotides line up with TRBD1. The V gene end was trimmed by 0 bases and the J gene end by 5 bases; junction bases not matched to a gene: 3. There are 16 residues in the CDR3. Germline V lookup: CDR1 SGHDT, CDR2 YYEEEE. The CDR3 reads CASSLVRDRDNSPLHF. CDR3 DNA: TGTGCCAGCAGCTTGGTCCGGGACAGGGATAATTCACCCCTCCACTTT. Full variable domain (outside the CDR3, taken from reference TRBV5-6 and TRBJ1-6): DAGVTQSPTHLIKTRGQQVTLRCSPKSGHDTVSWYQQALGQGPQFIFQYYEEEERQRGNFPDRFSGHQFPNYSSELNVNALLLGDSALYLCASSLVRDRDNSPLHFGNGTRLTVT.

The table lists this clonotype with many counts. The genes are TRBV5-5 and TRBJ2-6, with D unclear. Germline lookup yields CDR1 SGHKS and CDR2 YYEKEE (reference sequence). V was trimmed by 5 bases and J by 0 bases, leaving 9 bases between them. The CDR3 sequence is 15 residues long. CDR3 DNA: TGTGCCAGCAGACAGTCATACTCTGGGGCCAACGTCCTGACTTTC. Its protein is CASRQSYSGANVLTF.

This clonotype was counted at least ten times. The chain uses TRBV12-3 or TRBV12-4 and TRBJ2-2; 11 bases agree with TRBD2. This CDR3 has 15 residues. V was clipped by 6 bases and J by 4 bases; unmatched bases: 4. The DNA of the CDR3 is TGTGCCAGCAGGCGACTAGCGGGGATCACCGGGGAGCTGTTTTTT. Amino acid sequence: CASRRLAGITGELFF.

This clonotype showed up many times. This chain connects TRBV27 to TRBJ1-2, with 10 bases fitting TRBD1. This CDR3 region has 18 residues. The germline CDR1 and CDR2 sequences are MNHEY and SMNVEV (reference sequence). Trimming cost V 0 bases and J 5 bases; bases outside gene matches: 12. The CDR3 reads CASSLSWAGTGAPYGYTF. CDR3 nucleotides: TGTGCCAGCAGTTTATCGTGGGCCGGGACAGGGGCCCCATATGGCTACACCTTC.

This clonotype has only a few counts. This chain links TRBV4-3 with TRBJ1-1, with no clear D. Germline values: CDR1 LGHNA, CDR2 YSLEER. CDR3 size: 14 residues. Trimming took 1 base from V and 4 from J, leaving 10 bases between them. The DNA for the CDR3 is TGCGCCAGCAGCCAAGTGGTGAGTGGCACTGAAGCTTTCTTT. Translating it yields CASSQVVSGTEAFF.

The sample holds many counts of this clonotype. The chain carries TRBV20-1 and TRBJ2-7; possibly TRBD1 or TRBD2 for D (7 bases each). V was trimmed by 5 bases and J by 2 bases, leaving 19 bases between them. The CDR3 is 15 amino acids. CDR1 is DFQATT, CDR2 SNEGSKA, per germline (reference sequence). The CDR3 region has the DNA TGCAGTGCTGGGGGGGACAGCCATCGCCCCTACGAGCAGTACTTC. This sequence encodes CSAGGDSHRPYEQYF.

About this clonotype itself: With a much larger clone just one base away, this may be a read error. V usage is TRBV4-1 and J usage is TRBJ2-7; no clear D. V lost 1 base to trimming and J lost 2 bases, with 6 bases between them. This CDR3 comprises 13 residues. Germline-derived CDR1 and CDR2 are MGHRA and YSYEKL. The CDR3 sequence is CASSQALTYEQYF. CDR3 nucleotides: TGCGCCAGCAGCCAAGCCCTAACCTACGAGCAGTACTTC.

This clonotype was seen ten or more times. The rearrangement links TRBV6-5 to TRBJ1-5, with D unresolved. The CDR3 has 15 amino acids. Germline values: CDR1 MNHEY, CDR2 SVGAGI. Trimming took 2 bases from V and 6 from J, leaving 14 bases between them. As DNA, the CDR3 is TGTGCCAGCAGTTACAGGAGTCCCTTTCCTCAGCCCCAGCATTTT. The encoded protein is CASSYRSPFPQPQHF.

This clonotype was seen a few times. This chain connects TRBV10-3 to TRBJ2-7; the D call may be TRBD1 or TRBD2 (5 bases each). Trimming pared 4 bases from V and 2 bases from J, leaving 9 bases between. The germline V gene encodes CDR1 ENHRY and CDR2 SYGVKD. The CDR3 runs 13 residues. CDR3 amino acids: CAISAGQAYEQYF. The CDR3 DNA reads TGTGCCATCAGTGCGGGGCAGGCCTACGAGCAGTACTTC.

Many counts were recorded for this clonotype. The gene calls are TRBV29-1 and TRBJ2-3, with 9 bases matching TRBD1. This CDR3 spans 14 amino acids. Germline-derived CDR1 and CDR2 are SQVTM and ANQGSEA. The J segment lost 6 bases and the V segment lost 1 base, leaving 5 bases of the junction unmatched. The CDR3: CSVEAGQGGDTQYF. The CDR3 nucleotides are TGCAGCGTTGAAGCGGGACAGGGCGGCGATACGCAGTATTTT.

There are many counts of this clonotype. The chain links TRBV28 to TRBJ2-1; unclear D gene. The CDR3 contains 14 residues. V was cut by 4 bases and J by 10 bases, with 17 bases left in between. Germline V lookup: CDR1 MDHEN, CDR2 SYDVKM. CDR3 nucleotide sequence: TGTGCCAGCAGTTCCCTCCCGGGTTCATACGAGCAGTTCTTC. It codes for CASSSLPGSYEQFF. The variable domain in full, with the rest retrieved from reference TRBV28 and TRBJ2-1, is DVKVTQSSRYLVKRTGEKVFLECVQDMDHENMFWYRQDPGLGLRLIYFSYDVKMKEKGDIPEGYSVSREKKERFSLILESASTNQTSMYLCASSSLPGSYEQFFGPGTRLTVL.

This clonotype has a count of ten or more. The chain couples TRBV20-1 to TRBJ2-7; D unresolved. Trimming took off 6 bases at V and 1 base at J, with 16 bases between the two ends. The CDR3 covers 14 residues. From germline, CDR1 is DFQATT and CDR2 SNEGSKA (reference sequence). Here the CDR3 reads CSAVRLLSSYEQYF. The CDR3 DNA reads TGCAGTGCCGTAAGACTCCTCTCGTCCTACGAGCAGTACTTC.

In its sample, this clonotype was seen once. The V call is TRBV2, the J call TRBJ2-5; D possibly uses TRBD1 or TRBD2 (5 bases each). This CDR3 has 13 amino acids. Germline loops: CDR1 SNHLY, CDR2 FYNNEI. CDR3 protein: CTITRDVQETQYF. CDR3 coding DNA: TGTACCATCACCCGGGACGTACAAGAGACCCAGTACTTC.

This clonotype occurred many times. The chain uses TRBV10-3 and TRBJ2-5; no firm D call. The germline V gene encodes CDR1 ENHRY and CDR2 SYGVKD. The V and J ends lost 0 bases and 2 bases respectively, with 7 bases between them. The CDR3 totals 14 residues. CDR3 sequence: CAISESGFQETQYF. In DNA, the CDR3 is TGTGCCATCAGTGAGTCAGGGTTTCAAGAGACCCAGTACTTC.

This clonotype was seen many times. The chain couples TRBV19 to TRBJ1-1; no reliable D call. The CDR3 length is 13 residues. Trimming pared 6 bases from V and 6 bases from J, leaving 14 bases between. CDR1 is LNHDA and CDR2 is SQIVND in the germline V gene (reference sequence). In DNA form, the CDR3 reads TGTGCCAGTAGCGACACAATAAACGCTGAAGCTTTCTTT. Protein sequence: CASSDTINAEAFF.

The CDR3 sequence: CASSLQGGEGYTF. The CDR3 bases are TGTGCCAGTAGTCTTCAGGGGGGCGAAGGCTACACCTTC. V usage is TRBV19 and J usage is TRBJ1-2, with 7 bases aligning to TRBD1. The CDR3 has 13 amino acids. The V gene end was trimmed by 5 bases and the J gene end by 8 bases; junction bases not matched to a gene: 8. Germline V CDR1 and CDR2: LNHDA, SQIVND (reference sequence). Together with reference TRBV19 and TRBJ1-2, the CDR3 gives the full variable domain: DGGITQSPKYLFRKEGQNVTLSCEQNLNHDAMYWYRQDPGQGLRLIYYSQIVNDFQKGDIAEGYSVSREKKESFPLTVTSAQKNPTAFYLCASSLQGGEGYTFGSGTRLTVV.